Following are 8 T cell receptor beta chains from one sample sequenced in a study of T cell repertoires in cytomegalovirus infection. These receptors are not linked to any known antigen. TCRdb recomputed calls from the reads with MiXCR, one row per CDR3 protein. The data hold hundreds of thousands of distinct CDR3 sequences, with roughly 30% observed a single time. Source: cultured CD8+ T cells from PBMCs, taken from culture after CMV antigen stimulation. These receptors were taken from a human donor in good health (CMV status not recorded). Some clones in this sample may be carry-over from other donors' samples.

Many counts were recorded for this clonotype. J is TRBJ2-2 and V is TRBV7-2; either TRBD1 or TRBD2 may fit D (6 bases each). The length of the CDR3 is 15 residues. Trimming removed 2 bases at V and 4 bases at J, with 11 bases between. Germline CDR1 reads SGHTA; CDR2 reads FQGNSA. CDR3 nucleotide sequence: TGTGCCAGCAGCTTACGACGGGGGCCCACCGGGGAGCTGTTTTTT. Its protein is CASSLRRGPTGELFF.

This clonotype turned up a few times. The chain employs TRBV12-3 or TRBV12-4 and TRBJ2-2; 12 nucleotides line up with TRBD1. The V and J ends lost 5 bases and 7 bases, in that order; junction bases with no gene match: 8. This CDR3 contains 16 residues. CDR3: CASSQGTGGFDGELFF. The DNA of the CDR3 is TGTGCCAGCAGTCAGGGGACAGGGGGCTTTGACGGGGAGCTGTTTTTT.

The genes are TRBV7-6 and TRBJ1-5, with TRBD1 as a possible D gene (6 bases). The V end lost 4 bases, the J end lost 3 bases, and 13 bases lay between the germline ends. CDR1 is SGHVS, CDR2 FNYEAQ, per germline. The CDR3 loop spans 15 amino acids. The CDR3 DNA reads TGTGCCAGCAGCTCCGGGCGGGGGCCCAATCAGCCCCAGCATTTT. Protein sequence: CASSSGRGPNQPQHF.

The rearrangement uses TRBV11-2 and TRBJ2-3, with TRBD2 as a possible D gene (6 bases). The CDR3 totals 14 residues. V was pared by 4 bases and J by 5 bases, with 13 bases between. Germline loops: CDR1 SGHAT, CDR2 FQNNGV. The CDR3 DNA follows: TGTGCCAGCAGCTCCCCCCTGGAGGGAGATACGCAGTATTTT. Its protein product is CASSSPLEGDTQYF.

CDR3 nucleotides: TGTGCCAGCAGTTTATCCGTGGACTATCAGCCCCAGCATTTT. Protein: CASSLSVDYQPQHF. The chain recombines TRBV27 with TRBJ1-5, with D unclear. CDR1 is MNHEY, CDR2 SMNVEV, per germline (reference sequence). CDR3 size: 14 residues. Trimming removed 0 bases at V and 5 bases at J, with 8 bases between.

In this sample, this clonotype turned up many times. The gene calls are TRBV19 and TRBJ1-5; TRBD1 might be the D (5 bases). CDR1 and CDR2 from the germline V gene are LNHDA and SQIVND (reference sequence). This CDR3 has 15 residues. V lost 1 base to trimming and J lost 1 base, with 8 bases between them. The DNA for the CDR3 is TGTGCCAGTAGTATAGCTGGGGACAGCAATCAGCCCCAGCATTTT. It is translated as CASSIAGDSNQPQHF.

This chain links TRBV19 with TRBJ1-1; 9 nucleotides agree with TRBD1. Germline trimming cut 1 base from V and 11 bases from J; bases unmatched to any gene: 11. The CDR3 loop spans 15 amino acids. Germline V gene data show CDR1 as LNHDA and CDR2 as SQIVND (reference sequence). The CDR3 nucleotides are TGTGCCAGTAGTATAGGACGGGACAGGGTCTCCGTGGCTTTCTTT. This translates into CASSIGRDRVSVAFF.

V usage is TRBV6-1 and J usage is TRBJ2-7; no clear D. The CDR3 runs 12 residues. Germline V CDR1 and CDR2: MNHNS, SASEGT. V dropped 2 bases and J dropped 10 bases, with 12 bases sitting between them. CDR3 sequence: CASSEFSTEQYV. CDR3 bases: TGTGCCAGCAGTGAATTCTCGACGGAACAGTACGTC.